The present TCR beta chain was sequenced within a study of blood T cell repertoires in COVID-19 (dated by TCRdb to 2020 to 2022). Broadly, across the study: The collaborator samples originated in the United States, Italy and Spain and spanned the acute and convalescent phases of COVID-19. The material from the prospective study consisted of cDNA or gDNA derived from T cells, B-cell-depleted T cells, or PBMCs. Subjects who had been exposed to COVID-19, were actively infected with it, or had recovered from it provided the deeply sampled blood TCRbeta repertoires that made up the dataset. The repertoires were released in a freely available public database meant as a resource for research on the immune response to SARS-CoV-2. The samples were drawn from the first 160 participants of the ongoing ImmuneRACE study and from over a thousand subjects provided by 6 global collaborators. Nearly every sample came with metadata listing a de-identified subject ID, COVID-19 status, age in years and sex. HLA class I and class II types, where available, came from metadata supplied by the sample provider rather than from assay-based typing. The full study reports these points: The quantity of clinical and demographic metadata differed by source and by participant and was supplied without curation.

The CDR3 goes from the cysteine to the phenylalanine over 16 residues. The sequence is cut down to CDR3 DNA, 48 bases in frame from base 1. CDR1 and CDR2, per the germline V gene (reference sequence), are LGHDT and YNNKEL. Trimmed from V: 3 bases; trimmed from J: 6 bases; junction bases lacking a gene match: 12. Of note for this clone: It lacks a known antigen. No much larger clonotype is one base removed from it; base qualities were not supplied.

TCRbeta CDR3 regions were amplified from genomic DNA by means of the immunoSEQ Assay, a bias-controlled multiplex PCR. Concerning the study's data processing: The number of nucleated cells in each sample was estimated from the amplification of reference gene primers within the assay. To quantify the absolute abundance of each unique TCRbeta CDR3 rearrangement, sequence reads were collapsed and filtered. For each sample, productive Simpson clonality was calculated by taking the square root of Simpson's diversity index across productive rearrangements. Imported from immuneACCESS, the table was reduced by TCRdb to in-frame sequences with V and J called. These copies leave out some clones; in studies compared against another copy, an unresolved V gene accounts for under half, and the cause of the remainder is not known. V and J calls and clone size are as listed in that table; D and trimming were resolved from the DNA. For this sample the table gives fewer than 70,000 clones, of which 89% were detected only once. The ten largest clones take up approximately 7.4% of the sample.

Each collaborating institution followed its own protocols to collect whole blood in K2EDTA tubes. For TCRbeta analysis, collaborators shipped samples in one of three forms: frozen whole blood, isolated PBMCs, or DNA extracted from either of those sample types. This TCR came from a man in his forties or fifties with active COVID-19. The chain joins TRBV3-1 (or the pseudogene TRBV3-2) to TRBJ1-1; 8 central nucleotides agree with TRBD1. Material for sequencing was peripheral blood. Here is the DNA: TGTGCCAGCAGCCATGTACGGACAGGGAGCCGCTCTGAAGCTTTCTTT. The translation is CASSHVRTGSRSEAFF.